This T cell receptor (beta chain) was captured by sequencing in a study of tumor-infiltrating lymphocytes in primary liver carcinoma. Study summary: Measuring about 4.2 to 10 cm across, the tumors were staged as T1-T3 N0M0.

With 2 bases removed from V and 14 bases from J, the gap between germline ends came to 20 bases. This CDR3 is built from 14 residues. Germline CDR1 reads SGHAT; CDR2 reads FQNNGV. Production of TCR beta cDNA used around 0.45 ug total RNA together with a constant-region primer. Employing slightly modified ARM-PCR, three nested multiplex PCR rounds were run, and these gave rise to the TCR beta libraries. In the first two PCR rounds, TRBV1-TRBV30 forward primers were paired with a C-beta reverse primer, and each round lasted around 10 cycles. TCRdb re-called the multiplex PCR reads with MiXCR, one entry per CDR3 protein. The sample contains about 48,000 distinct CDR3 sequences, over 65% of which appear only once. On this clonotype itself: The antigen is undetermined.

Study results and caveats: In tumor-adjacent and tumor-blood pairs, overlap was lower than in tumor region pairs.

Taking about 20-31 mg of unsorted bulk tissue, the authors co-extracted RNA and DNA. The study enrolled treatment-naive patients with chronic HBV infection. Material for sequencing was liver tumor tissue from sampling region 3. Documented subset: tumor region T3, left-lateral pole. The sequence came from a man aged 35-49 years with primary liver carcinoma and hepatitis B virus infection. This rearrangement joins TRBV11-2 to TRBJ2-3; the D gene is possibly TRBD1 (6 bases). The CDR3 DNA is TGTGCCAGCAGCTTATCCAGGGGATCAGGTACATGGTATTTT. This sequence encodes CASSLSRGSGTWYF.